The 27 T cell receptor beta chains below come from one sample, sequenced in a study of T-cell reconstitution after alpha-beta-depleted transplantation in children. Unique molecular identifiers were used in preparing the TCRbeta library. TCRdb reprocessed the PCR reads via MiXCR and lists one record per CDR3 protein. The sample carries 300,000 or so distinct CDR3 sequences, around 9.6% recorded once. Sequenced here: PBMCs from the stem cell graft donor, sampled from the stem cell graft. Receptors were obtained from a human donor who donated a stem cell graft to a child with SCID.

The chain employs TRBV6-1 and TRBJ2-7, with 9 bases fitting TRBD2. The CDR3 is 14 amino acids. Unmatched junction bases numbered 7, after V lost 7 bases and J lost 3 bases. CDR1 and CDR2 (germline): MNHNS, SASEGT. The CDR3 DNA follows: TGTGCCAGCACGGAGGCTAGCGGGGACTACGAGCAGTACTTC. It encodes CASTEASGDYEQYF.

The CDR3 reads CASSLWRNTEAFF. In DNA, the CDR3 is TGTGCCAGCAGCTTATGGCGGAACACTGAAGCTTTCTTT. This chain joins TRBV7-2 and TRBJ1-1; D is ambiguous. The germline V and J ends were trimmed by 2 bases and 1 base, with 5 bases remaining between them. This CDR3 is 13 amino acids long. Germline CDR1 SGHTA, CDR2 FQGNSA.

This clonotype appeared a few times. The CDR3: CASSQAVSSYNSPLHF. The CDR3 DNA reads TGCGCCAGCAGCCAAGCGGTCAGCTCCTATAATTCACCCCTCCACTTT. The V and J genes are TRBV4-1 and TRBJ1-6; D is ambiguous. CDR1 is MGHRA and CDR2 is YSYEKL in the germline V gene. The V end lost 1 base, the J end lost 0 bases, and 7 bases lay between the germline ends. The CDR3 totals 16 residues.

This clonotype was found a few times. The J gene is TRBJ1-5, the V gene TRBV3-1; D is unclear. The germline V gene has CDR1 LGHDT and CDR2 YNNKEL (reference sequence). V was trimmed by 4 bases and J by 4 bases, leaving 8 bases between them. This CDR3 is built from 13 residues. The CDR3 nucleotides are TGTGCCAGCAGCCTTAGGGTAAATCAGCCCCAGCATTTT. Residues: CASSLRVNQPQHF.

This rearrangement joins TRBV12-3 or TRBV12-4 to TRBJ1-3; D might be TRBD1 (5 bases). The CDR3 contains 14 residues. Deletions cut 9 bases from V and 3 bases from J, with 15 bases between. CDR3 loop: CASMVGAFGNTIYF. In nucleotides, the CDR3 is TGTGCCAGTATGGTAGGGGCGTTTGGAAACACCATATATTTT.

This clonotype was recorded a few times. J is TRBJ1-5 and V is TRBV20-1; no reliable D call. Germline CDR1 and CDR2: DFQATT and SNEGSKA (reference sequence). The CDR3 loop spans 12 amino acids. V was clipped by 3 bases and J by 4 bases, with 7 bases between them. This CDR3 reads CSASTGNQPQHF. The CDR3 DNA is TGCAGTGCTAGTACGGGAAATCAGCCCCAGCATTTT.

V is TRBV10-2 and J is TRBJ2-1; D is perhaps TRBD2 (6 bases). The CDR3 is 13 residues long. Germline V gene sequence: CDR1 WSHSY, CDR2 SAAADI. Between the trimmed V and J ends, which lost 3 bases and 8 bases, there was a span of 11 bases. The CDR3 region is CASSEAGFDEQFF. As DNA, the CDR3 is TGCGCCAGCAGTGAAGCGGGCTTCGATGAGCAGTTCTTC.

This clonotype has ten or more counts. The V call is TRBV7-9, the J call TRBJ2-2; D remains unclear. This CDR3 is 17 amino acids long. V shed 7 bases and J shed 6 bases, with 24 bases lying between them. Germline assignment: CDR1 SEHNR and CDR2 FQNEAQ (reference sequence). The CDR3 spells CASTPRVLGIRPGELFF. DNA of the CDR3: TGTGCCAGCACCCCCCGGGTATTGGGGATAAGGCCCGGGGAGCTGTTTTTT.

The chain combines TRBV4-2 with TRBJ1-4, with 10 bases fitting TRBD1. J lost 6 bases, V lost 5 bases, and 12 bases had no gene match. Germline V lookup: CDR1 LGHNA, CDR2 YNFKEQ. The CDR3 extends over 17 amino acids. The CDR3, as DNA: TGTGCCAGCAGCTCACTTCCTGGGACAGGGGTAGATGAAAAACTGTTTTTT. It translates to CASSSLPGTGVDEKLFF.

The rearrangement links TRBV5-1 to TRBJ1-6; D is unresolved. This CDR3 has 14 amino acids. Trimming shortened V by 5 bases and J by 6 bases, and 12 bases separated the two germline ends. The germline gives CDR1 SGHRS, CDR2 YFSETQ. The CDR3 reads CASSLLASNSPLHF. The CDR3 bases are TGCGCCAGCAGTTTGTTGGCCTCTAATTCACCCCTCCACTTT.

This chain links TRBV27 with TRBJ2-7; D gene unclear. The CDR3 covers 14 residues. Germline CDR1 MNHEY, CDR2 SMNVEV (reference sequence). The V end lost 3 bases, the J end lost 7 bases, and 16 bases lay between the germline ends. The chain's CDR3 is CASSFRWGPGEQYF. CDR3 nucleotides: TGTGCCAGCAGTTTCCGGTGGGGTCCGGGTGAGCAGTACTTC.

This clonotype was counted only a few times. The chain has TRBV16 and TRBJ2-7; 11 bases line up with TRBD2. Germline CDR1 KGHSY, CDR2 FQNENV. CDR3 length: 17 residues. The trim removed 1 base at V and 7 bases at J, leaving 12 bases unmatched. CDR3 DNA: TGTGCCAGCAGCCAATACTTCGGGACTAGCGGCAGGGGGGAGCAGTACTTC. Translation: CASSQYFGTSGRGEQYF.

This chain joins TRBV5-1 and TRBJ1-6; the D is unclear. This CDR3 region has 12 residues. V dropped 0 bases and J dropped 10 bases, with 5 bases sitting between them. CDR1 is SGHRS and CDR2 is YFSETQ in the germline V gene. The CDR3 nucleotides are TGCGCCAGCAGCTTGGGGTCCTCACCCCTCCACTTT. Encoded protein: CASSLGSSPLHF.

The V and J genes are TRBV6-5 and TRBJ2-2; 8 bases match TRBD2. The J segment lost 13 bases and the V segment lost 6 bases, leaving 16 bases of the junction unmatched. Germline values: CDR1 MNHEY, CDR2 SVGAGI. The CDR3 loop spans 15 amino acids. The CDR3 sequence is CASSRGGGSLGGLFF. In nucleotides, the CDR3 is TGTGCCAGCAGCCGGGGGGGGGGGAGCTTAGGCGGGCTGTTTTTT.

A few counts support this clonotype. V gene TRBV19 combines with J gene TRBJ2-7; D uncertain. CDR3 length equals 13 residues. The ends were cut back, 8 bases at V and 2 bases at J, with 13 bases in the middle. Germline-derived CDR1 and CDR2 are LNHDA and SQIVND (reference sequence). CDR3 sequence (DNA): TGTGCCAGTGCTGATATTTATGCCTACGAGCAGTACTTC. Its translation: CASADIYAYEQYF.

At least ten counts were recorded for this clonotype. The V call is TRBV2, the J call TRBJ1-2; a possible D gene is TRBD1 (5 bases). The V end was cut by 2 bases, the J end by 7 bases, with 11 bases between. CDR3 length: 13 residues. Germline V gene sequence: CDR1 SNHLY, CDR2 FYNNEI. In DNA, the CDR3 is TGTGCCAGCAGTGAACAGGGTTCCACTGGCTACACCTTC. This sequence encodes CASSEQGSTGYTF.

The chain recombines TRBV18 with TRBJ2-7; 7 positions agree with TRBD1. Trimming cost V 2 bases and J 3 bases; bases outside gene matches: 4. The CDR3 runs 14 residues. The V gene's germline CDR1 is KGHSH and CDR2 LQKENI. The CDR3 nucleotides are TGTGCCAGCTCACCAAGGGACAGTTTCTACGAGCAGTACTTC. This gives the protein CASSPRDSFYEQYF.

V gene TRBV6-1 combines with J gene TRBJ1-1; D is undetermined. This CDR3 has 14 amino acids. Trimming took off 3 bases at V and 1 base at J, with 9 bases between the two ends. In germline, CDR1 is MNHNS, CDR2 SASEGT. The CDR3 DNA follows: TGTGCCAGCAGTGATTGGGGTGCGAACACTGAAGCTTTCTTT. Residues: CASSDWGANTEAFF.

The CDR3 DNA is TGTGCCAGCAGCGTGGGACTAGCTGACGAGCAGTACTTC. Its protein is CASSVGLADEQYF. The chain has TRBV7-8 and TRBJ2-7; the match to TRBD2 covers 9 bases. Germline V lookup: CDR1 SGHVS, CDR2 FQNEAQ. CDR3 length: 13 amino acids. The V and J ends lost 5 bases and 5 bases, in that order; junction bases with no gene match: 4.

This clonotype came up many times. This chain connects TRBV5-1 to TRBJ1-1; D not certain. Trimming removed 4 bases at V and 11 bases at J, with 12 bases between. Germline V gene sequence: CDR1 SGHRS, CDR2 YFSETQ. CDR3 length equals 11 residues. DNA for the CDR3: TGCGCCAGCAGCGACGGGCCTGGGGCTTTCTTT. Amino acids: CASSDGPGAFF.

Ten or more counts support this clonotype. The rearrangement uses TRBV20-1 and TRBJ1-2; a weak D match, TRBD1 (6 bases). Deletions cut 4 bases from V and 0 bases from J, with 12 bases between. This CDR3 comprises 14 residues. Germline V lookup: CDR1 DFQATT, CDR2 SNEGSKA (reference sequence). The CDR3 DNA is TGCAGTGCTAAAGATAGGGGGTCTAACTATGGCTACACCTTC. It translates to CSAKDRGSNYGYTF.

This clonotype was seen many times. The chain carries TRBV20-1 and TRBJ2-2; possibly TRBD1 or TRBD2 for D (5 bases each). Per the germline V gene, CDR1 is DFQATT and CDR2 is SNEGSKA (reference sequence). There are 16 residues in the CDR3. The V and J ends lost 0 bases and 3 bases respectively, with 14 bases between them. CDR3 loop: CSARDRWGRDTGELFF. DNA of the CDR3: TGCAGTGCTAGAGATCGGTGGGGGAGAGACACCGGGGAGCTGTTTTTT.

This clonotype was detected a few times. The V gene is TRBV6-5, the J gene TRBJ2-5; D uncertain. V lost 1 base, J lost 5 bases, and 11 bases lay in between. From germline, CDR1 is MNHEY and CDR2 SVGAGI. The CDR3 has 14 residues. The CDR3 here is CASSYLAAMETQYF. The CDR3 DNA follows: TGTGCCAGCAGTTACTTGGCAGCGATGGAGACCCAGTACTTC.

This clonotype was seen a handful of times. The chain recombines TRBV5-1 with TRBJ2-1, with TRBD2 matching 10 bases. V lost 2 bases to trimming and J lost 2 bases; unmatched junction nucleotides: 7. The CDR3 covers 17 residues. Germline V gene sequence: CDR1 SGHRS, CDR2 YFSETQ. CDR3 in DNA: TGCGCCAGCAGCTTCCCTACTAGCGGGGAAACCTACAATGAGCAGTTCTTC. Protein: CASSFPTSGETYNEQFF.

The chain has TRBV12-3 or TRBV12-4 and TRBJ1-1, with a possible D match to TRBD1 (6 bases). The ends were cut back, 6 bases at V and 5 bases at J, with 19 bases in the middle. The CDR3 runs 15 residues. Here the CDR3 DNA reads TGTGCCAGCAGCCCTGGAGGGGGGAAGGTAACTGAAGCTTTCTTT. Translating it yields CASSPGGGKVTEAFF.

The sample holds a few counts of this clonotype. CDR3 amino acids: CSAHPGGSYNSPLHF. DNA of the CDR3: TGCAGTGCCCACCCCGGAGGCTCCTATAATTCACCCCTCCACTTT. V is TRBV20-1 and J is TRBJ1-6; D not resolved. The CDR3 covers 15 residues. Germline V CDR1 and CDR2: DFQATT, SNEGSKA (reference sequence). Between the trimmed V and J ends, which lost 6 bases and 0 bases, there was a span of 12 bases.

The chain recombines TRBV7-9 with TRBJ2-3; 7 nucleotides match TRBD2. The germline CDR1 and CDR2 sequences are SEHNR and FQNEAQ (reference sequence). The CDR3 is made up of 15 amino acids. V dropped 3 bases and J dropped 1; count of bases not matched to a gene: 4. The CDR3 loop is CASSFGRGGTDTQYF. The CDR3 DNA is TGTGCCAGCAGCTTCGGACGGGGGGGCACAGATACGCAGTATTTT.